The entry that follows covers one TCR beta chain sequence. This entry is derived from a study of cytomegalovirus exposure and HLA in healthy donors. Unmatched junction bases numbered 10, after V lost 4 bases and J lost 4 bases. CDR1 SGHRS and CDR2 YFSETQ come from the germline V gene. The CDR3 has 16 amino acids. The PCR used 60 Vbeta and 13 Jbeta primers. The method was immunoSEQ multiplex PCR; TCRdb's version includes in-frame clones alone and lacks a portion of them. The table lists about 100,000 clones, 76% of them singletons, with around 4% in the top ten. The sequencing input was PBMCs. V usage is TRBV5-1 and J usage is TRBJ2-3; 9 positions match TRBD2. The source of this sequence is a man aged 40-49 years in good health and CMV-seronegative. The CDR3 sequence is CASSRGGANLPDTQYF. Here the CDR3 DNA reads TGCGCCAGCAGCCGCGGGGGGGCGAACCTCCCAGATACGCAGTATTTT.